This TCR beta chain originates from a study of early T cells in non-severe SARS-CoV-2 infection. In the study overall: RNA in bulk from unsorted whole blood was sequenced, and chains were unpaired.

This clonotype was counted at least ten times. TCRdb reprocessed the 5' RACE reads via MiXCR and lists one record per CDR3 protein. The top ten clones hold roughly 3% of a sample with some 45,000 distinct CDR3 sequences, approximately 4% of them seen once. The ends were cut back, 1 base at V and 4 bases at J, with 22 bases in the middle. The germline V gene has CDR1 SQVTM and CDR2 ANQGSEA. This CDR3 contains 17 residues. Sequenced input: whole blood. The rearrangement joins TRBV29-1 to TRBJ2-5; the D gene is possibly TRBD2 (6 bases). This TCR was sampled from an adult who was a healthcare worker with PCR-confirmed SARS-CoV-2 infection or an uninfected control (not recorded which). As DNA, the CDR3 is TGCAGCGTTGAAGGCGGGTTGGGGGGAACCGCCGGAGAGACCCAGTACTTC. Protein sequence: CSVEGGLGGTAGETQYF.